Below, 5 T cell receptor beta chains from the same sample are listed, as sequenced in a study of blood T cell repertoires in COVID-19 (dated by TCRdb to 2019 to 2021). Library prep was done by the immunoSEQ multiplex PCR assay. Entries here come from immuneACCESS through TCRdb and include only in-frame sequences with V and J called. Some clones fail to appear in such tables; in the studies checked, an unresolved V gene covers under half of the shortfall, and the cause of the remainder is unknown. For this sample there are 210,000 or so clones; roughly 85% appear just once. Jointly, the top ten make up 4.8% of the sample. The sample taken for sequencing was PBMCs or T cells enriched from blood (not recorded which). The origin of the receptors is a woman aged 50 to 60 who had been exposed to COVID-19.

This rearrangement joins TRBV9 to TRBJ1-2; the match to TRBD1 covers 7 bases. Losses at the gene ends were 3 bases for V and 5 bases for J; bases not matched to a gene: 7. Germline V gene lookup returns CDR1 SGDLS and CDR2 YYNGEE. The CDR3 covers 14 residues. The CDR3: CASSGPDRAYGYTF. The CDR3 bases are TGTGCCAGCAGCGGACCAGACAGGGCGTATGGCTACACCTTC.

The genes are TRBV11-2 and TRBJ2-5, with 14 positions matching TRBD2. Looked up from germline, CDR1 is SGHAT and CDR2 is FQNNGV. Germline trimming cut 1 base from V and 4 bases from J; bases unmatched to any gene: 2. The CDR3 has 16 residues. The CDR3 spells CASSLGGTSGGETQYF. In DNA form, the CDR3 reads TGTGCCAGCAGCTTAGGTGGGACTAGCGGGGGAGAGACCCAGTACTTC.

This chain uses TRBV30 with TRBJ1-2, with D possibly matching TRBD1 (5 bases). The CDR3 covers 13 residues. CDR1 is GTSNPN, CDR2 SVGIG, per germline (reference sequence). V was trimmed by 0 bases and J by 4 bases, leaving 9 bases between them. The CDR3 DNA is TGTGCCTGGAGTGTGGGGGGAGCCTATGGCTACACCTTC. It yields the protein CAWSVGGAYGYTF. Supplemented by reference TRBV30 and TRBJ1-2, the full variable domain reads SQTIHQWPATLVQPVGSPLSLECTVEGTSNPNLYWYRQAAGRGLQLLFYSVGIGQISSEVPQNLSASRPQDRQFILSSKKLLLSDSGFYLCAWSVGGAYGYTFGSGTRLTVV.

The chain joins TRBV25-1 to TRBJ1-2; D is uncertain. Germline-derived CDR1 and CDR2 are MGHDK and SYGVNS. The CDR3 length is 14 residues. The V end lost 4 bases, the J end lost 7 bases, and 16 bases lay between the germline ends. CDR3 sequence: CASSVPGSTLGYTF. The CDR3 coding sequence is TGTGCCAGCAGTGTTCCGGGATCCACTCTTGGCTACACCTTC.

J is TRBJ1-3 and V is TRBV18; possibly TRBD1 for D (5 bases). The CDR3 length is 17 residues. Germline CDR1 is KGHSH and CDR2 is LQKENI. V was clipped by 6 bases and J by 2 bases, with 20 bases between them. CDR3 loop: CASSRTTDRGPGNTIYF. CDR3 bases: TGTGCCAGCTCTCGAACTACAGATAGGGGCCCTGGAAACACCATATATTTT. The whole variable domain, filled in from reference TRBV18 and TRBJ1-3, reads NAGVMQNPRHLVRRRGQEARLRCSPMKGHSHVYWYRQLPEEGLKFMVYLQKENIIDESGMPKERFSAEFPKEGPSILRIQQVVRGDSAAYFCASSRTTDRGPGNTIYFGEGSWLTVV.